Below, 23 T cell receptor beta chains from the same sample are listed, as sequenced in a study of beta chain features in type 1 diabetes. Of the isolated RNA, all was reverse transcribed, and so the sequenced material was expressed TCRB transcripts. The method was immunoSEQ multiplex PCR; TCRdb's version includes in-frame clones alone and lacks a portion of them. The table has fewer than 350,000 clones, roughly 8% seen once. The sample was central memory CD4+ T cells from blood. These receptors originate from a woman younger than 30 in good health.

This clone was recorded at least ten times. The rearrangement joins TRBV19 to TRBJ2-1; 8 bases are shared with TRBD1. This CDR3 is 15 amino acids long. In germline, CDR1 is LNHDA, CDR2 SQIVND (reference sequence). V dropped 5 bases and J dropped 5; count of bases not matched to a gene: 8. Written as DNA, the CDR3 is TGTGCCAGTAGTTCGGGACAGGTTGGGAACAATGAGCAGTTCTTC. This translates into CASSSGQVGNNEQFF.

The V gene is TRBV7-9, the J gene TRBJ2-3; the D is unclear. The CDR3 extends over 18 amino acids. Germline V lookup: CDR1 SEHNR, CDR2 FQNEAQ (reference sequence). Trimming took 3 bases from V and 3 from J, leaving 22 bases between them. CDR3 amino acids: CASSFASLPFPWTDTQYF. The CDR3 coding sequence is TGTGCCAGCAGCTTTGCAAGCCTCCCCTTTCCTTGGACAGATACGCAGTATTTT.

This clone was recorded a few times. The chain combines TRBV29-1 with TRBJ2-2; D may be TRBD1 (5 bases). CDR1 and CDR2 (germline): SQVTM, ANQGSEA. V was cut by 4 bases and J by 4 bases, with 7 bases left in between. CDR3 length: 12 amino acids. CDR3 DNA sequence: TGCAGCGTTGGGGGCGGCACCGGGGAGCTGTTTTTT. The encoded protein is CSVGGGTGELFF.

This clone was found many times. This rearrangement joins TRBV19 to TRBJ1-4; 7 bases are a match to TRBD1. V trimming: 7 bases; J trimming: 7 bases; junction bases outside the gene matches: 6. The CDR3 has 13 residues. CDR1 is LNHDA and CDR2 is SQIVND in the germline V gene (reference sequence). CDR3 sequence reads: CASTHRGGEKLFF. For the CDR3, the DNA is TGTGCCAGTACACACAGGGGTGGTGAAAAACTGTTTTTT.

This clone was seen many times. The rearrangement joins TRBV6-1 to TRBJ1-1; D is ambiguous. Deletions cut 7 bases from V and 4 bases from J, with 13 bases between. The CDR3 is made up of 13 amino acids. CDR1 MNHNS and CDR2 SASEGT come from the germline V gene. The CDR3 reads CASILAGSTEAFF. The CDR3 region has the DNA TGTGCCAGCATCCTAGCGGGGAGCACTGAAGCTTTCTTT.

This sequence joins TRBV11-3 and TRBJ1-4; D is unresolved. This CDR3 comprises 18 residues. V gave up 5 bases and J gave up 6 bases, with 25 bases separating them. Germline CDR1 reads SGHNT; CDR2 reads YENEEA. CDR3 amino acids: CASSLTIKTDWDDEKLFF. In DNA, the CDR3 is TGTGCCAGCAGCCTAACTATTAAGACGGATTGGGATGATGAAAAACTGTTTTTT.

The gene calls are TRBV5-4 and TRBJ2-5; D is ambiguous. The CDR3 consists of 15 residues. The germline gives CDR1 SGHNT, CDR2 YYREEE (reference sequence). The V end was cut by 4 bases, the J end by 1 base, with 14 bases between. CDR3 sequence reads: CASSLLSGIQETQYF. CDR3 DNA sequence: TGTGCCAGCAGCCTGCTTTCGGGCATCCAAGAGACCCAGTACTTC.

The V and J genes are TRBV7-2 and TRBJ1-2; 7 bases are shared with TRBD1. There are 12 residues in the CDR3. Losses at the gene ends were 2 bases for V and 10 bases for J; bases not matched to a gene: 4. From germline, CDR1 is SGHTA and CDR2 FQGNSA. In DNA form, the CDR3 reads TGTGCCAGCAGCTTAACGGGACAGTTCTACACCTTC. Its translation: CASSLTGQFYTF.

The rearrangement joins TRBV6-6 to TRBJ2-2; perhaps TRBD2 as D (5 bases). Per the germline V gene, CDR1 is MNHNY and CDR2 is SVGAGI (reference sequence). V was trimmed by 0 bases and J by 4 bases, leaving 12 bases between them. The CDR3 runs 16 residues. The CDR3: CASSYSDGAGTGELFF. Written as DNA, the CDR3 is TGTGCCAGCAGTTACTCGGACGGCGCGGGCACCGGGGAGCTGTTTTTT.

This clone was recorded a few times. The chain links TRBV7-9 to TRBJ1-2, with 7 positions matching TRBD1. This CDR3 region has 14 residues. Trimming cost V 5 bases and J 6 bases; bases outside gene matches: 9. From germline, CDR1 is SEHNR and CDR2 FQNEAQ (reference sequence). DNA for the CDR3: TGTGCCAGCAGCGCCGCCGGGACAGAGAATGGCTACACCTTC. Its protein is CASSAAGTENGYTF.

This clone was picked up many times. CDR3 in amino acids: CASSASGREQFF. The CDR3 nucleotides are TGTGCCAGCAGCGCTAGCGGACGTGAGCAGTTCTTC. This chain joins TRBV9 and TRBJ2-1, with TRBD2 identical over 7 bases. Germline V gene data show CDR1 as SGDLS and CDR2 as YYNGEE. With 3 bases clipped from V and 9 bases from J, the junction kept 3 bases outside the gene matches. This CDR3 is built from 12 residues.

The chain couples TRBV7-8 to TRBJ1-5, with D hard to call. This CDR3 is built from 16 residues. Germline CDR1 is SGHVS and CDR2 is FQNEAQ. Trimming shortened V by 1 base and J by 0 bases, and 10 bases separated the two germline ends. CDR3 region: CASSLVGSNSNQPQHF. DNA of the CDR3: TGTGCCAGCAGCTTAGTAGGTAGTAATAGCAATCAGCCCCAGCATTTT.

This clone has a handful of counts. The chain joins TRBV6-5 to TRBJ1-6; D not resolved. CDR1 MNHEY and CDR2 SVGAGI come from the germline V gene. This CDR3 comprises 13 residues. The ends were cut back, 6 bases at V and 4 bases at J, with 7 bases in the middle. The CDR3: CASRDHYNSPLHF. The CDR3 region has the DNA TGTGCCAGCAGGGACCATTATAATTCACCCCTCCACTTT.

This clone was observed a few times. The identical CDR3 is also encoded by other nucleotide sequences in the sample. The V gene is TRBV10-3, the J gene TRBJ2-7; D remains unclear. The CDR3 has 11 amino acids. Germline V gives CDR1 ENHRY, CDR2 SYGVKD. V was pared by 3 bases and J by 2 bases, with 2 bases between. The CDR3 coding sequence is TGTGCCATCAGTGACCCCTACGAGCAGTACTTC. Its translation: CAISDPYEQYF.

V usage is TRBV5-4 and J usage is TRBJ2-4; TRBD1 aligns across 7 bases. V was clipped by 4 bases and J by 2 bases; unmatched bases: 9. This CDR3 has 16 residues. Germline CDR1 reads SGHNT; CDR2 reads YYREEE (reference sequence). CDR3 loop: CASSTGRGRTKNIQYF. The CDR3, as DNA: TGTGCCAGCAGCACGGGAAGGGGGCGGACCAAAAACATTCAGTACTTC.

The V and J genes are TRBV6-1 and TRBJ2-1; 9 nucleotides match TRBD1. Germline V gene lookup returns CDR1 MNHNS and CDR2 SASEGT. The junction had 5 bases not matched to a gene; V was cut back by 4 bases and J by 7 bases. The CDR3 spans 14 residues. For the CDR3, the DNA is TGTGCCAGCAGTGCGGGTGGACAGGGGAATGAGCAGTTCTTC. Its protein product is CASSAGGQGNEQFF.

This clone was recorded a few times. V is TRBV5-1 and J is TRBJ1-2; D might be TRBD1 (6 bases). Trimming pared 2 bases from V and 4 bases from J, leaving 12 bases between. The CDR3 is 14 amino acids. CDR1 is SGHRS and CDR2 is YFSETQ in the germline V gene. The CDR3 reads CASSFTGAGYGYTF. The CDR3 nucleotides read TGCGCCAGCAGCTTTACGGGGGCTGGCTATGGCTACACCTTC.

This chain connects TRBV27 to TRBJ2-1, with D possibly being TRBD2 (6 bases). In germline, CDR1 is MNHEY, CDR2 SMNVEV (reference sequence). Trimming removed 6 bases at V and 8 bases at J, with 14 bases between. The CDR3 has 13 residues. The CDR3 loop is CASRPTAGDEQFF. CDR3 bases: TGTGCCAGCAGACCAACAGCGGGCGATGAGCAGTTCTTC.

In this sample, this clone turned up a few times. V gene TRBV7-2 combines with J gene TRBJ1-3; D gene uncertain. V lost 4 bases and J lost 4, with 8 bases in between. This CDR3 is built from 13 residues. Germline CDR1 SGHTA, CDR2 FQGNSA. CDR3 residues: CASSSRGGNTIYF. DNA for the CDR3: TGTGCCAGCAGCTCCAGAGGAGGAAACACCATATATTTT.

A few counts support this clone. The rearrangement joins TRBV29-1 to TRBJ2-3; TRBD1 or TRBD2 may be the D gene (5 bases each). Per the germline V gene, CDR1 is SQVTM and CDR2 is ANQGSEA. Trimming took off 3 bases at V and 1 base at J, with 17 bases between the two ends. The CDR3 contains 16 residues. The CDR3: CSVDRSGLGGTDTQYF. The CDR3 DNA reads TGCAGCGTTGATCGGTCGGGTCTGGGGGGCACAGATACGCAGTATTTT.

This chain connects TRBV15 to TRBJ2-3; D ambiguous. CDR3 length equals 14 residues. CDR1 LNHNV and CDR2 YYDKDF come from the germline V gene (reference sequence). V was pared by 8 bases and J by 1 base, with 13 bases between. In nucleotides, the CDR3 is TGTGCCACCTTACCGGACCGCGGCACAGATACGCAGTATTTT. As protein: CATLPDRGTDTQYF.

V is TRBV5-1 and J is TRBJ1-3; D is ambiguous. Trimming took 2 bases from V and 0 from J, leaving 12 bases between them. The germline gives CDR1 SGHRS, CDR2 YFSETQ. CDR3 size: 16 residues. The CDR3 coding sequence is TGCGCCAGCAGCTTTGACATCCTCAGCTCTGGAAACACCATATATTTT. It specifies CASSFDILSSGNTIYF.

The chain couples TRBV28 to TRBJ1-5, with TRBD1 identical over 7 bases. Losses at the gene ends were 6 bases for V and 5 bases for J; bases not matched to a gene: 4. This CDR3 region has 13 residues. Germline V lookup: CDR1 MDHEN, CDR2 SYDVKM. CDR3 sequence (DNA): TGTGCCAGCAGAGGGACAGTGGATCAGCCCCAGCATTTT. Translation gives CASRGTVDQPQHF.